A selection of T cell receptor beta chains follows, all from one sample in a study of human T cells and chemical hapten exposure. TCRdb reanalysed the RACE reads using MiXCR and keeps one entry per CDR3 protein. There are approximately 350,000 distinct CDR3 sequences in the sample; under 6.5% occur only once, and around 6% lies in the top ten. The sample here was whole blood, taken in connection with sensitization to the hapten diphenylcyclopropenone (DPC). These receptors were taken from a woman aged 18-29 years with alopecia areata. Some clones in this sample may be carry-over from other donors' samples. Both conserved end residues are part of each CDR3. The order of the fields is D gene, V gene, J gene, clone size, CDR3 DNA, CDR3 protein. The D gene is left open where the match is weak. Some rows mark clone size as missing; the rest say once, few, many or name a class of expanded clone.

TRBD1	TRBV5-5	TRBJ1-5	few	TGTGCCAGCAGCTTGAAAAAAGCCGACAGGGGCGGGTTTCAGCCCCAGCATTTT	CASSLKKADRGGFQPQHF
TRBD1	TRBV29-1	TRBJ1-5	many	TGCAGCGTCAAGACAGGGCTCGATCAGCCCCAGCATTTT	CSVKTGLDQPQHF
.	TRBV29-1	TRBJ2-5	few	TGCAGCGTTGAAGTCATGAAGGGGGGAGAGACCCAGTACTTC	CSVEVMKGGETQYF
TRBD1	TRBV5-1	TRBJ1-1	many	TGCGCCAGCAGCTTGAACAGGGGGAACACTGAAGCTTTCTTT	CASSLNRGNTEAFF
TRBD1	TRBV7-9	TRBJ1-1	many	TGTGCCAGCAGCTTAGCTGGACAGGGGTTCACTGAAGCTTTCTTT	CASSLAGQGFTEAFF
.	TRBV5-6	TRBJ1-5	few	TGTGCCAGCAGCTCCGTAACGAGCAATCAGCCCCAGCATTTT	CASSSVTSNQPQHF
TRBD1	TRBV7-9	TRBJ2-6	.	TGTGCCAGCAGCTGGTATAGATGGACAGGATCTTCTGGGGCCAACGTCCTGACTTTC	CASSWYRWTGSSGANVLTF
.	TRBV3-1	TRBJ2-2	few	TGTGCCAGCAGCCAAGATCCAGCGTACACCGGGGAGCTGTTTTTT	CASSQDPAYTGELFF
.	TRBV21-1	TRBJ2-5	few	TGTGCCAGCAGCACCGCCCGCCAAGAGACCCAGTACTTC	CASSTARQETQYF
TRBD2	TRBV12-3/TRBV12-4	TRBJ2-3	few	TGTGCCAGCACCAACGGGACTAGCGGGGGGAGAGATACGCAGTATTTT	CASTNGTSGGRDTQYF
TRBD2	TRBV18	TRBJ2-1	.	TGTGCCAGCTCACCCCCGACTAGCGGGGGATCTAGCTCCTACAATGAGCAGTTCTTC	CASSPPTSGGSSSYNEQFF